This T cell receptor beta chain was obtained from a study of CD8 T cells in Susac syndrome. After extraction with the RNeasy kit, roughly 0.45 to 1 ug of the RNA was reverse transcribed using random hexamers. Amplification of TCR beta CDR3 across 54 Vbeta and 13 Jbeta was performed with immunoSEQ multiplex PCR. TCRdb called the immunoSEQ multiplex PCR reads again in MiXCR, with one record for every CDR3 protein. The sample yields under 200,000 distinct CDR3 sequences, 95% seen once. Germline values: CDR1 SGHRS, CDR2 YFSETQ. CDR3 length equals 13 residues. V lost 0 bases to trimming and J lost 6 bases, with 7 bases between them.

Material: CD8+ T cells from PBMCs. This receptor was taken from a human donor with multiple sclerosis. This rearrangement joins TRBV5-1 to TRBJ2-1; D gene unclear. The CDR3 nucleotides are TGCGCCAGCAGCTTGGGGGTGGGCAATGAGCAGTTCTTC. This encodes CASSLGVGNEQFF.